Following are 27 T cell receptor beta chains from one sample sequenced in a study of T cell responses to AZD1222 COVID-19 vaccine. TCRdb keeps only in-frame clones here, not all; method: immunoSEQ multiplex PCR. This sample carries 140,000 to 150,000 clones, approximately 90% of them seen once, and the ten largest clones take less than 2.5%. Sequenced material: peripheral blood, taken 28 days after the second AZD1222 dose. The receptor source for this set is an adult who received the AZD1222 COVID-19 vaccine.

The chain employs TRBV18 and TRBJ2-3; the D gene is possibly TRBD2 (5 bases). Trimming left V 3 bases short and J 4 bases short, with 5 bases between. Looked up from germline, CDR1 is KGHSH and CDR2 is LQKENI. This CDR3 spans 12 amino acids. The CDR3 reads CASSPRADTQYF. CDR3 nucleotide sequence: TGTGCCAGCTCACCGCGGGCAGATACGCAGTATTTT.

The chain links TRBV2 to TRBJ2-2; D not certain. With 7 bases removed from V and 2 bases from J, the gap between germline ends came to 8 bases. CDR3 length: 13 residues. Germline V gene lookup returns CDR1 SNHLY and CDR2 FYNNEI. The CDR3 DNA sequence: TGTGCCAGCACTCCTGTAAACACCGGGGAGCTGTTTTTT. Encoded protein: CASTPVNTGELFF.

This chain joins TRBV20-1 and TRBJ2-1; perhaps TRBD1 as D (5 bases). The V gene lost 3 bases and the J gene lost 7 bases, with 7 bases spanning the gap. The CDR3 runs to 11 residues. Germline CDR1 is DFQATT and CDR2 is SNEGSKA (reference sequence). The CDR3 here is CSASRGNEQFF. The CDR3 bases are TGCAGTGCTAGTAGGGGTAATGAGCAGTTCTTC.

The J gene is TRBJ1-6, the V gene TRBV3-1 (or the pseudogene TRBV3-2), with D possibly TRBD1 on 5 matching bases. V was clipped by 5 bases and J by 8 bases, with 16 bases between them. The CDR3 has 15 residues. Per germline, CDR1 LGHDT and CDR2 YNNKEL (reference sequence). In nucleotides, the CDR3 is TGTGCCAGCAGCGCTTCTTGGGGCTTGGATTCACCCCTCCACTTT. Its protein product is CASSASWGLDSPLHF.

This clone was found once. The chain recombines TRBV9 with TRBJ1-1; no definite D call. Germline V gene sequence: CDR1 SGDLS, CDR2 YYNGEE. The V and J ends lost 4 bases and 3 bases respectively, with 10 bases between them. This CDR3 contains 13 residues. CDR3 sequence (DNA): TGTGCCAGCAGCCCCCGCTTGGACACTGAAGCTTTCTTT. Translated: CASSPRLDTEAFF.

Remarks on this clone: Germline is not matched at one junction end, which may reflect a read error. V is TRBV7-7 and J is TRBJ1-2; 8 nucleotides line up with TRBD1. This CDR3 region has 18 residues. In germline, CDR1 is SSHAT, CDR2 FNYEAQ (reference sequence). CDR3 bases: TGTGCTAGCAGCCCGTTGGGGAAGGACAGGGAAAAATTAGGTGGCTACACCTTC. Protein sequence: CASSPLGKDREKLGGYTF.

The V gene is TRBV7-9, the J gene TRBJ2-3, with 10 bases identical to TRBD2. With 0 bases clipped from V and 2 bases from J, the junction kept 8 bases outside the gene matches. The CDR3 covers 18 residues. Germline V gives CDR1 SEHNR, CDR2 FQNEAQ (reference sequence). CDR3 sequence reads: CASSLASGGAQDTDTQYF. The CDR3 DNA reads as TGTGCCAGCAGCTTAGCGAGCGGGGGGGCTCAAGACACAGATACGCAGTATTTT.

The chain joins TRBV3-1 (or the pseudogene TRBV3-2) to TRBJ1-2, with D possibly matching TRBD1 (5 bases). The germline gives CDR1 LGHDT, CDR2 YNNKEL (reference sequence). The CDR3 is 14 amino acids. Trimming cost V 0 bases and J 6 bases, with 11 bases left between them. CDR3 DNA: TGTGCCAGCAGCCAAGACCCCAGGGCTGATGGCTACACCTTC. Its translation: CASSQDPRADGYTF.

The chain carries TRBV29-1 and TRBJ2-7; D assignment may be TRBD1 or TRBD2 (5 bases each). Trimming pared 5 bases from V and 6 bases from J, leaving 11 bases between. The V gene's germline CDR1 is SQVTM and CDR2 ANQGSEA. This CDR3 is built from 11 residues. The CDR3 is CSVWDVGEQYF. The DNA of the CDR3 is TGCAGCGTTTGGGACGTTGGCGAGCAGTACTTC.

The chain combines TRBV7-9 with TRBJ2-3, with D possibly matching TRBD1 (5 bases). This CDR3 region has 15 residues. The germline V and J ends were trimmed by 5 bases and 4 bases, with 16 bases remaining between them. In germline, CDR1 is SEHNR, CDR2 FQNEAQ (reference sequence). CDR3 residues: CASSASLFRADTQYF. The CDR3 DNA is TGTGCCAGCAGCGCTTCCCTTTTCAGGGCAGATACGCAGTATTTT.

The chain couples TRBV19 to TRBJ1-2; possible D gene TRBD1, 6 bases. Trimming pared 7 bases from V and 6 bases from J, leaving 24 bases between. The CDR3 is 16 amino acids. Germline CDR1 is LNHDA and CDR2 is SQIVND (reference sequence). The CDR3 bases are TGTGCCAGTACCCCGGAACCCTTGGAACAGGGAGATGGCTACACCTTC. This sequence encodes CASTPEPLEQGDGYTF.

The V call is TRBV27, the J call TRBJ1-2, with a tentative D call TRBD1 (5 bases). The V and J ends lost 5 bases and 8 bases respectively, with 18 bases between them. The CDR3 has 14 amino acids. Germline V CDR1 and CDR2: MNHEY, SMNVEV (reference sequence). CDR3 loop: CASSPRDSYEGYTF. The CDR3, as DNA: TGTGCCAGCAGTCCCCGGGACTCGTATGAGGGCTACACCTTC.

The chain employs TRBV12-5 and TRBJ1-1, with a tentative D call TRBD1 (6 bases). The CDR3 length is 16 residues. Germline CDR1 LGHNT, CDR2 FRNRAP. Trimming took off 1 base at V and 8 bases at J, with 20 bases between the two ends. In nucleotides, the CDR3 is TGTGCTAGTGGTTTGGAGACAGGCATCGCCACTTTCGAAGCTTTCTTT. Translation: CASGLETGIATFEAFF.

This chain connects TRBV19 to TRBJ2-6, with 8 bases matching TRBD1. The V segment lost 6 bases and the J segment 3 bases; nucleotides outside the gene matches: 7. The length of the CDR3 is 16 residues. Germline CDR1 LNHDA, CDR2 SQIVND (reference sequence). This CDR3 is CASSPGQAVGANVLTF. The CDR3 nucleotides read TGTGCCAGTAGCCCGGGACAGGCAGTTGGGGCCAACGTCCTGACTTTC.

This clone was counted a few times. Other DNA sequences in the same sample also yield this CDR3. The gene calls are TRBV6-5 and TRBJ1-1, with 7 bases that match TRBD1. The CDR3 contains 13 residues. V gave up 4 bases and J gave up 5 bases; unmatched junction bases: 4. CDR1 and CDR2 from the germline V gene are MNHEY and SVGAGI. CDR3 residues: CASSSTGNTEAFF. The CDR3, as DNA: TGTGCCAGCAGTTCGACAGGGAATACTGAAGCTTTCTTT.

The rearrangement uses TRBV5-1 and TRBJ1-2; 7 bases map to TRBD1. Trimming took 3 bases from V and 6 from J; bases not matched to a gene: 5. This CDR3 is built from 13 residues. Germline values: CDR1 SGHRS, CDR2 YFSETQ. The CDR3 nucleotides are TGCGCCAGCAGCTGGCAGGGGGAAGATGGCTACACCTTC. This encodes CASSWQGEDGYTF.

J is TRBJ1-3 and V is TRBV7-9; 7 bases line up with TRBD1. The CDR3 spans 14 residues. The junction had 8 bases not matched to a gene; V was cut back by 5 bases and J by 7 bases. Germline lookup yields CDR1 SEHNR and CDR2 FQNEAQ (reference sequence). This chain's CDR3 is CASSRPQQGNTIYF. The CDR3 nucleotides are TGTGCCAGCAGCCGACCCCAACAGGGGAACACCATATATTTT. Supplemented by reference TRBV7-9 and TRBJ1-3, the full variable domain reads DTGVSQNPRHKITKRGQNVTFRCDPISEHNRLYWYRQTLGQGPEFLTYFQNEAQLEKSRLLSDRFSAERPKGSFSTLEIQRTEQGDSAMYLCASSRPQQGNTIYFGEGSWLTVV.

The V gene is TRBV20-1, the J gene TRBJ2-3; TRBD2 aligns across 7 bases. Trimming removed 3 bases from V and 2 bases from J; junction bases left unmatched: 5. This CDR3 has 14 amino acids. Germline CDR1 DFQATT, CDR2 SNEGSKA (reference sequence). The CDR3 bases are TGCAGTGCTAGTAGGGGACTACTCACAGATACGCAGTATTTT. This sequence encodes CSASRGLLTDTQYF.

The V gene is TRBV7-2, the J gene TRBJ1-1; D is uncertain. CDR3 length: 14 residues. Germline V gives CDR1 SGHTA, CDR2 FQGNSA. Deletions cut 5 bases from V and 3 bases from J, with 13 bases between. The CDR3 region is CASSLYHSDTEAFF. The CDR3 nucleotides read TGTGCCAGCAGCCTTTATCACAGCGACACTGAAGCTTTCTTT.

The chain combines TRBV2 with TRBJ1-3, with D perhaps TRBD1 (5 bases). From germline, CDR1 is SNHLY and CDR2 FYNNEI. CDR3 length equals 15 residues. Trimming left V 1 base short and J 0 bases short, with 7 bases between. The CDR3 reads CASSEGGNSGNTIYF. The CDR3 DNA is TGTGCCAGCAGTGAAGGGGGGAACTCTGGAAACACCATATATTTT.

This clone has just one count. V is TRBV9 and J is TRBJ1-5, with a weak D call TRBD1 (5 bases). The CDR3 contains 13 residues. Trimming cost V 3 bases and J 9 bases, with 13 bases left between them. Per germline, CDR1 SGDLS and CDR2 YYNGEE. DNA of the CDR3: TGTGCCAGCAGCGCCTCCATGGGGGGGCCCCAGCATTTT. Amino acid sequence: CASSASMGGPQHF.

The chain combines TRBV3-1 (or the pseudogene TRBV3-2) with TRBJ1-3, with TRBD1 matching 7 bases. V lost 4 bases to trimming and J lost 4 bases; unmatched junction nucleotides: 10. Germline V gives CDR1 LGHDT, CDR2 YNNKEL (reference sequence). The CDR3 spans 16 residues. CDR3 protein: CASSPPVRGYGNTIYF. The CDR3 DNA sequence: TGTGCCAGCAGCCCCCCGGTCAGGGGGTACGGAAACACCATATATTTT.

The chain's CDR3 is CASGLVLRPNTGELFF. In DNA, the CDR3 is TGTGCTAGTGGTTTGGTACTCCGGCCGAACACCGGGGAGCTGTTTTTT. The rearrangement links TRBV12-5 to TRBJ2-2; unclear D gene. The CDR3 totals 16 residues. Germline CDR1 LGHNT, CDR2 FRNRAP. The V and J ends lost 0 bases and 0 bases respectively, with 8 bases between them.

J is TRBJ2-7 and V is TRBV5-1; 12 positions match TRBD2. CDR3 length: 15 residues. Germline CDR1 is SGHRS and CDR2 is YFSETQ. After removal of 5 bases from V and 4 bases from J, the junction contained 7 bases not matched to a gene. CDR3 nucleotides: TGCGCCAGCAGTACTGGACTAGCGGGATTGTACGAGCAGTACTTC. It translates to CASSTGLAGLYEQYF.

CDR3 sequence (DNA): TGTGCCAGCTCATGGACAGCGGACCGCGATGAGCAGTTCTTC. Its protein is CASSWTADRDEQFF. The gene calls are TRBV7-3 and TRBJ2-1; weak D call: TRBD1 (6 bases). CDR1 and CDR2 from the germline V gene are SGHTA and FQGTGA. CDR3 size: 14 residues. Trimming cost V 8 bases and J 8 bases, with 19 bases left between them.

V and J are TRBV7-2 and TRBJ2-3, with D tentatively TRBD2 (5 bases). Germline V gene lookup returns CDR1 SGHTA and CDR2 FQGNSA. The CDR3 extends over 14 amino acids. Between the trimmed V and J ends, which lost 8 bases and 3 bases, there was a span of 15 bases. The CDR3 spells CASRLYRTTDTQYF. DNA of the CDR3: TGTGCCAGCCGACTCTATCGGACTACAGATACGCAGTATTTT.

This clone was counted a few times. The chain carries TRBV5-1 and TRBJ2-3; D gene unclear. Trimming removed 7 bases from V and 2 bases from J, with 5 bases in between. The CDR3 loop spans 11 amino acids. Germline loops: CDR1 SGHRS, CDR2 YFSETQ. The CDR3 spells CASSDTDTQYF. The CDR3 nucleotides are TGCGCCAGCTCTGACACAGATACGCAGTATTTT.